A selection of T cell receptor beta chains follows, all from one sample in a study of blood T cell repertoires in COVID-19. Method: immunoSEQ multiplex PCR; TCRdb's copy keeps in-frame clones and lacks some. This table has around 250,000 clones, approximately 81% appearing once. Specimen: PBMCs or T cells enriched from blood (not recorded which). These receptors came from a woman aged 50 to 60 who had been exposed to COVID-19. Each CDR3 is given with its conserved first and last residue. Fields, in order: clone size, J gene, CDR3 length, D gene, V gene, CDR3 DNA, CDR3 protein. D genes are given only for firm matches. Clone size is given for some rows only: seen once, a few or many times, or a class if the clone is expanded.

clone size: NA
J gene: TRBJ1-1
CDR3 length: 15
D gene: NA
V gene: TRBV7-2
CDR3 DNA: TGTGCCAGCAGCTTAGTCGGGAGCCTGAACACTGAAGCTTTCTTT
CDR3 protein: CASSLVGSLNTEAFF

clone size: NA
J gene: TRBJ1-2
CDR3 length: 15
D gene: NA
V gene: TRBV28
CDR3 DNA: TGTGCCAGCAGTTTAGGTAGGGGGTCCGACTATGGCTACACCTTC
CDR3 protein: CASSLGRGSDYGYTF

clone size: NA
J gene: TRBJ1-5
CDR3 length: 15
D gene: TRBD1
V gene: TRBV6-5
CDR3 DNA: TGTGCCAGCAGTCAGGGACAGGGGCCTAATCAGCCCCAGCATTTT
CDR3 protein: CASSQGQGPNQPQHF

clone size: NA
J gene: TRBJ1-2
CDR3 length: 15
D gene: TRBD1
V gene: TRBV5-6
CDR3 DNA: TGTGCCAGCTCGGAACTCAGGGGGCTTAACTATGGCTACACCTTC
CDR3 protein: CASSELRGLNYGYTF

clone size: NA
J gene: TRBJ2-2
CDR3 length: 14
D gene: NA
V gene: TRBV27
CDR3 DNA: TGTGCCAGCAGTCCCGGGGTACCGCCCGGGGAGCTGTTTTTT
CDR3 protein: CASSPGVPPGELFF

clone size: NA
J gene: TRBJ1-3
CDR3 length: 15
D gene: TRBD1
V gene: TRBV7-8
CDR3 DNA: TGTGCCCGACGTACAGGGGGCATTAATGGAAACACCATATATTTT
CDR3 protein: CARRTGGINGNTIYF

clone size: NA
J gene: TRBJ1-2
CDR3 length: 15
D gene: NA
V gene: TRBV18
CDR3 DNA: TGTGCCAGCTCGCCTGGACAGAGAGCGCCCTATGGCTACACCTTC
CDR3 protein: CASSPGQRAPYGYTF

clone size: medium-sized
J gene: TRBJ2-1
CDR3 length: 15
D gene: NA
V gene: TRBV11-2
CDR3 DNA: TGTGCCAGCAGCCCCGACACGGACTCCTACAATGAGCAGTTCTTC
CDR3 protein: CASSPDTDSYNEQFF

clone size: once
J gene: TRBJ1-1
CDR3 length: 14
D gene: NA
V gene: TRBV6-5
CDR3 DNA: TGTGCCAGCAGTCCTCGGACAATGAACACTGAAGCTTTCTTT
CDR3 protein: CASSPRTMNTEAFF

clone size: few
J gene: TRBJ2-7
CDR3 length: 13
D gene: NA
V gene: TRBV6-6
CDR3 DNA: TGTGCCAGCAAGGGATACGGGGGGCTAGAGCAGTACTTC
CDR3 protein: CASKGYGGLEQYF

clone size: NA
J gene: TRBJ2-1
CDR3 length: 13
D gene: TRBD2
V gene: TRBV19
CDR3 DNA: TGTGCCAGTAGTATGAGCGGACTAGCGGGGAAGTTCTTC
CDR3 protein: CASSMSGLAGKFF

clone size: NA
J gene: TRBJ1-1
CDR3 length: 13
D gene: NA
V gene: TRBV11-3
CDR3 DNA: TGTGCCAGCAGTTGGACAGAGAACACTGAAGCTTTCTTT
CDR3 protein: CASSWTENTEAFF

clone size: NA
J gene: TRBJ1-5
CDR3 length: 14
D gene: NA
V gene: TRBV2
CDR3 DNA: NA
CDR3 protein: CASTIWRGNEPQHF

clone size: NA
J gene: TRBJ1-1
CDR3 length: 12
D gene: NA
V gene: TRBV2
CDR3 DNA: TGTGCCAGCAGTGACCCGGCAGGGTGGGCTTTCTTT
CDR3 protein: CASSDPAGWAFF

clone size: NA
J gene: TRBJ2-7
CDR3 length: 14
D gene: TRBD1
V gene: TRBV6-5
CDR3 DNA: TGTGCCAGCAGCGCCGACAGGGTAAGCCACGAGCAGTACTTC
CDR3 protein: CASSADRVSHEQYF

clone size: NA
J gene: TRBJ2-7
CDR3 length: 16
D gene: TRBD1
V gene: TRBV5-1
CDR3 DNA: TGCGCCAGCAGCTCCCTGGGACAGGGGAACGCCTACGAGCAGTACTTC
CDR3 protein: CASSSLGQGNAYEQYF

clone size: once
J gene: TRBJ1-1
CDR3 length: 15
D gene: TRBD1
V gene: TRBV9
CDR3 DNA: TGTGCCAGCAGCGTAGCGGGGACAGGGCTAACTGAAGCTTTCTTT
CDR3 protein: CASSVAGTGLTEAFF

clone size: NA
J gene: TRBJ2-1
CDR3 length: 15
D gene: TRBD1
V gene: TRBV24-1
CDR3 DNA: TGTGCCACCAGTGATGGGGGCAGGGGGCGAGGTGAGCAGTTCTTC
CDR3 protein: CATSDGGRGRGEQFF

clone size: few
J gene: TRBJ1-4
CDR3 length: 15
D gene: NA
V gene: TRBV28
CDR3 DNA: TGTGCCAGCAGTTTACCGGGGGCAACTAATGAAAAACTGTTTTTT
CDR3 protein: CASSLPGATNEKLFF

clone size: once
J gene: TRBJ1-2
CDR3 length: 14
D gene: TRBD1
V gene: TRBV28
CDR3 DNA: TGTGCCAGCAGCCCGGGACAGTTTATAGATGGCTACACCTTC
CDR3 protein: CASSPGQFIDGYTF

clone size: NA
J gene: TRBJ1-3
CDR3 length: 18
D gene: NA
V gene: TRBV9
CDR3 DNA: TGTGCCAGCAGCGAGGCGGTCCCAGGAGGGGGGGCAGGAAACACCATATATTTT
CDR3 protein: CASSEAVPGGGAGNTIYF

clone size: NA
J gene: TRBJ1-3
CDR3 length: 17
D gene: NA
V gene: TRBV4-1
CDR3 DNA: TGCGCCAGCAGCCTCCTCCTACACGGCGGGTCTGGAAACACCATATATTTT
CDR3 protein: CASSLLLHGGSGNTIYF

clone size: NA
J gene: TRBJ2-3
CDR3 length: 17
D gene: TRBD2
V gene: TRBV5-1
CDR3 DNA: TGCGCCAGCAGCGCGGCCGAACCGGGACTAGCATCAGATACGCAGTATTTT
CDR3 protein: CASSAAEPGLASDTQYF

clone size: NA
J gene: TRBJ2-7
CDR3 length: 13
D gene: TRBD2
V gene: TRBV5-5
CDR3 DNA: TGTGCCAGCAGCTCGGGGGGGTCCTACGAGCAGTACTTC
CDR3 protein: CASSSGGSYEQYF

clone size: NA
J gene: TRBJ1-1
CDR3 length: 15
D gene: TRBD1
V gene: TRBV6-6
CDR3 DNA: TGTGCCAGCAGTTACTCGAGTTTGGCAGGGGGCAACGCTTTCTTT
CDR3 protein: CASSYSSLAGGNAFF

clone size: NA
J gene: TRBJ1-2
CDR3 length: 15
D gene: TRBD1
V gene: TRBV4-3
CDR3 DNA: TGCGCCAGCAGCCAAGATTCTGGACAGGGCAGGGGCTACACCTTC
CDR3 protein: CASSQDSGQGRGYTF